Shown below are 7 T cell receptor beta chains from a single sample sequenced in a study of blood T cell repertoires in COVID-19. Here immunoSEQ multiplex PCR was the method, and the copy in TCRdb shows in-frame clones only, minus some. The table lists over 150,000 clones, 70% to 90% of them singletons. The material sequenced was peripheral blood. Source of these receptors: a man between 45 and 60 years old with COVID-19, enrolled during active disease.

A word on this clone: This specimen includes other DNA sequences encoding the same CDR3. The chain links TRBV9 to TRBJ2-1, with 10 nucleotides matching TRBD2. The CDR3 runs 15 residues. V lost 2 bases and J lost 6; bases outside the gene matches: 5. The germline CDR1 and CDR2 sequences are SGDLS and YYNGEE. The CDR3 region is CASSVGLAGVNEQFF. The DNA for the CDR3 is TGTGCCAGCAGCGTTGGGCTAGCGGGAGTCAATGAGCAGTTCTTC.

This CDR3 reads CASSLVTGSSTDTQYF. CDR3 sequence (DNA): TGTGCCAGCAGCTTAGTTACAGGTTCTAGCACAGATACGCAGTATTTT. The rearrangement uses TRBV7-8 and TRBJ2-3; perhaps TRBD1 as D (5 bases). Germline lookup yields CDR1 SGHVS and CDR2 FQNEAQ. CDR3 length equals 16 residues. V dropped 1 base and J dropped 0 bases, with 11 bases sitting between them.

The V and J genes are TRBV11-3 and TRBJ1-4; D gene uncertain. Trimming removed 7 bases at V and 0 bases at J, with 9 bases between. Germline V CDR1 and CDR2: SGHNT, YENEEA. The CDR3 has 14 amino acids. The CDR3 sequence is CASKTKTTNEKLFF. CDR3 nucleotides: TGTGCCAGCAAGACTAAGACAACTAATGAAAAACTGTTTTTT.

The CDR3 DNA sequence: TGTGCCATCTTGGACGAGGTGCTGGGGCGGAACACTGAAGCTTTCTTT. The encoded protein is CAILDEVLGRNTEAFF. The chain couples TRBV10-3 to TRBJ1-1, with TRBD1 as a possible D gene (5 bases). The CDR3 is 16 residues long. Germline loops: CDR1 ENHRY, CDR2 SYGVKD. V was pared by 8 bases and J by 1 base, with 20 bases between.

V is TRBV7-9 and J is TRBJ2-2, with 7 nucleotides matching TRBD1. The CDR3 covers 18 residues. V shed 5 bases, J shed 7 bases, and the junction held 19 bases outside the gene matches. Germline assignment: CDR1 SEHNR and CDR2 FQNEAQ (reference sequence). CDR3 DNA: TGTGCCAGCAGCCTCCCCCAGATGGGCAGGGGGTTTAACGGGGAGCTGTTTTTT. Protein: CASSLPQMGRGFNGELFF.

The chain is built from TRBV5-6 and TRBJ1-6; TRBD1 agrees at 7 bases. V shed 0 bases and J 5 bases; nucleotides not matched to a gene: 5. CDR1 is SGHDT and CDR2 is YYEEEE in the germline V gene. This CDR3 region has 16 residues. CDR3 amino acids: CASSLAAGGDNSPLHF. The DNA of the CDR3 is TGTGCCAGCAGCTTGGCGGCAGGGGGAGATAATTCACCCCTCCACTTT.

This sequence joins TRBV3-1 (or the pseudogene TRBV3-2) and TRBJ1-2; 9 bases match TRBD1. Germline V CDR1 and CDR2: LGHDT, YNNKEL (reference sequence). This CDR3 is built from 15 residues. Trimming took 4 bases from V and 2 from J; bases not matched to a gene: 5. CDR3 in amino acids: CASSPRTGVNYGYTF. The CDR3 nucleotides read TGTGCCAGCAGCCCCCGGACAGGGGTAAACTATGGCTACACCTTC.